The 17 T cell receptor beta chains below all came from one sample that was sequenced in a study of somatic mutations in cytotoxic T cells in rheumatoid arthritis. The data were produced by immunoSEQ multiplex PCR, yet TCRdb's version contains in-frame clones alone and is incomplete. The table has 25,000 to 30,000 clones, 74% seen once; the top ten hold approximately 10%. The sequencing input was CD8+ T cells sorted from blood. These receptors were collected from a woman aged 18-29 years in good health.

The gene calls are TRBV29-1 and TRBJ1-1, with 10 bases that match TRBD1. V was pared by 7 bases and J by 7 bases, with 9 bases of the junction left unmatched. In germline, CDR1 is SQVTM, CDR2 ANQGSEA. This CDR3 region has 13 residues. The CDR3: CSARDRGRNEAFF. CDR3 DNA sequence: TGCAGCGCGCGGGACAGGGGACGGAATGAAGCTTTCTTT.

This clone was seen a few times. The CDR3: CASSLEPGENEKLFF. The CDR3 nucleotides read TGTGCCAGCAGCTTAGAGCCAGGGGAGAATGAAAAACTGTTTTTT. V and J are TRBV7-8 and TRBJ1-4; a possible D gene is TRBD1 (6 bases). The ends were cut back, 1 base at V and 5 bases at J, with 11 bases in the middle. The CDR3 contains 15 residues. Germline CDR1 SGHVS, CDR2 FQNEAQ. The full variable domain, completed using reference TRBV7-8 and TRBJ1-4, is GAGVSQSPRYKVAKRGQDVALRCDPISGHVSLFWYQQALGQGPEFLTYFQNEAQLDKSGLPSDRFFAERPEGSVSTLKIQRTQQEDSAVYLCASSLEPGENEKLFFGSGTQLSVL.

The chain is built from TRBV19 and TRBJ1-1, with a weak D call TRBD1 (5 bases). The CDR3 runs 15 residues. Germline-derived CDR1 and CDR2 are LNHDA and SQIVND (reference sequence). The V and J ends lost 1 base and 4 bases respectively, with 13 bases between them. Here the CDR3 reads CASSIGTLGATEAFF. CDR3 nucleotide sequence: TGTGCCAGTAGTATAGGGACACTAGGAGCCACTGAAGCTTTCTTT.

This clone appeared a few times. The chain has TRBV9 and TRBJ2-2; D is perhaps TRBD1 or TRBD2 (5 bases each). Germline V CDR1 and CDR2: SGDLS, YYNGEE. Between the trimmed V and J ends, which lost 2 bases and 3 bases, there was a span of 8 bases. CDR3 size: 14 residues. CDR3 amino acids: CASSVWDDTGELFF. CDR3 DNA sequence: TGTGCCAGCAGCGTTTGGGACGACACCGGGGAGCTGTTTTTT.

A few counts support this clone. The genes are TRBV7-6 and TRBJ2-1; 8 nucleotides line up with TRBD2. J was trimmed by 7 bases and V by 0 bases; bases with no gene match: 5. This CDR3 has 15 amino acids. The V gene's germline CDR1 is SGHVS and CDR2 FNYEAQ. The CDR3 sequence is CASSLARTSGNEQFF. The CDR3 coding sequence is TGTGCCAGCAGCTTAGCGCGAACTAGCGGTAATGAGCAGTTCTTC.

The V and J genes are TRBV5-1 and TRBJ2-3; 8 bases are a match to TRBD1. Germline CDR1 is SGHRS and CDR2 is YFSETQ. This CDR3 has 16 residues. The V segment lost 4 bases and the J segment 0 bases; nucleotides outside the gene matches: 7. The DNA for the CDR3 is TGCGCCAGCAGCCCGCGAGGACAGGGAAGCACAGATACGCAGTATTTT. As protein: CASSPRGQGSTDTQYF.

The gene calls are TRBV7-6 and TRBJ2-1, with 7 bases aligning to TRBD1. The V gene end was trimmed by 1 base and the J gene end by 9 bases; junction bases not matched to a gene: 3. Germline assignment: CDR1 SGHVS and CDR2 FNYEAQ. The CDR3 totals 13 residues. CDR3 sequence reads: CASSLGQGTEQFF. The DNA of the CDR3 is TGTGCCAGCAGCTTAGGACAGGGAACTGAGCAGTTCTTC.

The chain links TRBV7-9 to TRBJ2-7, with D possibly TRBD1 on 6 matching bases. With 4 bases removed from V and 0 bases from J, the gap between germline ends came to 13 bases. CDR1 and CDR2 from the germline V gene are SEHNR and FQNEAQ (reference sequence). The CDR3 totals 15 residues. CDR3 residues: CASSSHRESSYEQYF. The CDR3 nucleotides read TGTGCCAGCAGCTCCCACAGGGAAAGCTCCTACGAGCAGTACTTC.

With regard to this clone: Distinct nucleotide sequences in the sample also encode this CDR3. This rearrangement joins TRBV29-1 to TRBJ2-5, with 8 bases identical to TRBD2. V lost 8 bases to trimming and J lost 3 bases; unmatched junction nucleotides: 2. Germline CDR1 and CDR2: SQVTM and ANQGSEA. This CDR3 is built from 11 residues. The CDR3 spells CSSGGEETQYF. CDR3 bases: TGCAGCTCGGGGGGGGAAGAGACCCAGTACTTC.

This sequence joins TRBV19 and TRBJ2-1, with TRBD2 matching over 11 bases. With V trimmed by 6 bases and J by 8 bases, 6 bases remained unmatched. This CDR3 is built from 14 residues. Per the germline V gene, CDR1 is LNHDA and CDR2 is SQIVND (reference sequence). In nucleotides, the CDR3 is TGTGCCAGTAGACTAGCGGGAGTTTATGATGAGCAGTTCTTC. It translates to CASRLAGVYDEQFF.

V and J are TRBV6-1 and TRBJ2-7; possibly TRBD2 for D (6 bases). CDR3 size: 13 residues. V was shortened by 10 bases and J by 2 bases, with 15 bases between the two germline ends. CDR1 and CDR2 (germline): MNHNS, SASEGT. The CDR3 region has the DNA TGTGCCACCTGGGACTTTTTAACCTACGAGCAGTACTTC. Its protein is CATWDFLTYEQYF.

This clone appeared a few times. This CDR3 reads CASSLGLEQYF. CDR3 DNA: TGCGCCAGCAGCTTGGGGTTGGAGCAGTACTTC. The rearrangement uses TRBV5-1 and TRBJ2-7; no clear D gene. V lost 0 bases to trimming and J lost 7 bases, with 5 bases between them. CDR3 length equals 11 residues. Germline CDR1 and CDR2: SGHRS and YFSETQ.

This clone was found a few times. This sequence joins TRBV2 and TRBJ1-5; a weak D match, TRBD1 (5 bases). The germline V gene encodes CDR1 SNHLY and CDR2 FYNNEI. The CDR3 sequence is 14 residues long. The ends were cut back, 7 bases at V and 5 bases at J, with 15 bases in the middle. CDR3 protein: CASMEGFGYQPQHF. The CDR3 nucleotides are TGTGCCAGCATGGAGGGGTTCGGCTATCAGCCCCAGCATTTT.

This clone has only a few counts. Written as DNA, the CDR3 is TGCGCCAGCACTCTTGGGACCGACGATGGCTACACCTTC. This codes for CASTLGTDDGYTF. V usage is TRBV5-1 and J usage is TRBJ1-2; TRBD1 might be the D (5 bases). Per germline, CDR1 SGHRS and CDR2 YFSETQ. Trimming removed 6 bases at V and 6 bases at J, with 15 bases between. This CDR3 is 13 amino acids long.

The chain is built from TRBV11-2 and TRBJ2-5; 7 nucleotides line up with TRBD2. In germline, CDR1 is SGHAT, CDR2 FQNNGV. Germline trimming cut 5 bases from V and 13 bases from J; bases unmatched to any gene: 13. The CDR3 covers 13 residues. CDR3 sequence (DNA): TGTGCCAGCAGCCCACCAGGGCGGGGGATACTGTACTTC. Its translation is CASSPPGRGILYF. Based on the CDR3 plus reference TRBV11-2 and TRBJ2-5, the full variable domain is EAGVAQSPRYKIIEKRQSVAFWCNPISGHATLYWYQQILGQGPKLLIQFQNNGVVDDSQLPKDRFSAERLKGVDSTLKIQPAKLEDSAVYLCASSPPGRGILYFGPGTRLLVL.

The V call is TRBV6-1, the J call TRBJ1-5, with D unclear. The CDR3 sequence is 14 residues long. Trimming took off 5 bases at V and 5 bases at J, with 13 bases between the two ends. Germline V CDR1 and CDR2: MNHNS, SASEGT. The CDR3 is CASSPPGPYQPQHF. The CDR3 DNA reads as TGTGCCAGCAGTCCACCCGGGCCTTATCAGCCCCAGCATTTT.

This clone was seen a handful of times. At the DNA level, this CDR3 is encoded by other sequences in the same sample as well. This rearrangement joins TRBV14 to TRBJ1-1; no firm D call. Trimming pared 0 bases from V and 1 base from J, leaving 3 bases between. Germline V gene sequence: CDR1 SGHDN, CDR2 FVKESK. This CDR3 is 13 amino acids long. The CDR3 loop is CASSQDGNTEAFF. For the CDR3, the DNA is TGTGCCAGCAGCCAAGATGGGAACACTGAAGCTTTCTTT.